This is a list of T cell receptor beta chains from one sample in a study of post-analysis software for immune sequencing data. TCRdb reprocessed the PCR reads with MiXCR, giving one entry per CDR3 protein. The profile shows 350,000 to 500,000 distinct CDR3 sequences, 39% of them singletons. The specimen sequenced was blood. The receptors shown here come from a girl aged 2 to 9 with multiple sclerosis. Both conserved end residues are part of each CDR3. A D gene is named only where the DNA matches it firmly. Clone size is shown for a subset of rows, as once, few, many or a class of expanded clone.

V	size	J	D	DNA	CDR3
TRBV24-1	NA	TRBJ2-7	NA	TGTGCCACCAGTGATCCCCCTGCGGAGTCCTACGAGCAGTACTTC	CATSDPPAESYEQYF
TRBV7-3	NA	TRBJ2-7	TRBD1	TGTGCCAGCAGCTTGTTTCCCGGGACAGGAACCTACGAGCAGTACTTC	CASSLFPGTGTYEQYF
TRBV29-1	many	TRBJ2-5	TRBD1	TGCAGCGTGGTTATGGGGAAGGGGGCCCAAGAGACCCAGTACTTC	CSVVMGKGAQETQYF
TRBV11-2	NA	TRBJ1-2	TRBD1	TGTGCCAGCAGCGGGGACAGGGGACGGTCTGGCTACACCTTC	CASSGDRGRSGYTF
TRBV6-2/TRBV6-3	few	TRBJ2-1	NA	TGTGCCATCAAGGATAGCTCCTACAATGAGCAGTTCTTC	CAIKDSSYNEQFF
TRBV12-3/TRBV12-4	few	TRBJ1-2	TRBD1	TGTGCCAGCAGCTCCCATAGACAGGGGGCGAACTATGGCTACACCTTC	CASSSHRQGANYGYTF
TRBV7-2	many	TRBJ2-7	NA	TGTGCCAGCAGCCGGAGCTCCTACGAGCAGTACTTC	CASSRSSYEQYF
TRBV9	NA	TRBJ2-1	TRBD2	TGTGCCAGCAGCCATGAGAGAGCGGGAGTCACCTACAATGAGCAGTTCTTC	CASSHERAGVTYNEQFF
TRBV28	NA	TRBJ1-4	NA	TGTGCCAGCAGACAGGTCAATGAAAAACTGTTTTTT	CASRQVNEKLFF
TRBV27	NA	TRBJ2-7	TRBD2	TGTGCCTGCAGTACGGGGGGTTACGAGCAGTACTTC	CACSTGGYEQYF
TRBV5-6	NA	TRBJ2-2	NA	TGTGCCAGCAGCTTGTTGGAGAACACCGGGGAGCTGTTTTTT	CASSLLENTGELFF
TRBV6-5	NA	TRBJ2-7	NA	TGTGCCAGCAGTTACTCGCAAGTCAGTATCCCTCCCGTCGAGCAGTACTTC	CASSYSQVSIPPVEQYF
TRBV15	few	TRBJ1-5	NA	TGTGTCACCAGCAACGGAAGGTTTCCCCCTAAATATAGCAATCAGCCCCAGCATTTT	CVTSNGRFPPKYSNQPQHF
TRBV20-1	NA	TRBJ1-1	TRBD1	TGCAGTGGGACAGGGCGGGAACACACTGAAGCTTTCTTT	CSGTGREHTEAFF
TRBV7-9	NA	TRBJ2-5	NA	TGTGCCAGCAGCTTAGACGGGCGCAAAAGGGAGCAGTACTTC	CASSLDGRKREQYF
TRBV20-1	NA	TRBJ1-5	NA	TGCAGTGCTAGAGGACAGCTAAACAATCAGCCCCAGCATTTT	CSARGQLNNQPQHF
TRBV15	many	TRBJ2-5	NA	TGTGCCACCAGCCCGACAGGGAGGCTTGAGACCCAGTACTTC	CATSPTGRLETQYF
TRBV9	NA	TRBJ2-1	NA	TGTGCCAGCAGCGTAGACGGGGTAGCCTACAATGAGCAGTTCTTC	CASSVDGVAYNEQFF
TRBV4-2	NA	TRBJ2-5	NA	TGTGCCAGCAGCCAAGGAGGAGCGGATCAAGAGACCCAGTACTTC	CASSQGGADQETQYF
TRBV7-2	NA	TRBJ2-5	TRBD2	TGTGCCAGCAGCCCAAGACACCCCGGACTAGCGGGGATCCAAGAGACCCAGTACTTC	CASSPRHPGLAGIQETQYF
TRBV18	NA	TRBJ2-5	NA	TGTGCCAGCTCACCCATACGGACGGATCAAGAGACCCAGTACTTC	CASSPIRTDQETQYF
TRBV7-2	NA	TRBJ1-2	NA	TGTGCCAGCAGCGCACCCTTGGACGGATCTAACTATGGCTACACCTTC	CASSAPLDGSNYGYTF
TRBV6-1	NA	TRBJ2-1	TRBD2	TGTGCCAGCAAAGGACTAGCGGGGGGGCCCAGTGAGCAGTTCTTC	CASKGLAGGPSEQFF
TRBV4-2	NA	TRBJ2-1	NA	TGTGCCAGCAGCCAATGGGTTAGCAATGAGCAGTTCTTC	CASSQWVSNEQFF
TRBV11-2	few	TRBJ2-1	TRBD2	TGTGCCAGCAGCTTATCTGATAGACTAGCGGGGGATGAGCAGTTCTTC	CASSLSDRLAGDEQFF
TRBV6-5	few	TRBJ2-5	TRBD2	TGTGCCAGCAGTTACTCGACTAGCGGGAGGGGAGAGACCCAGTACTTC	CASSYSTSGRGETQYF
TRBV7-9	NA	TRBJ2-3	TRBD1	TGTGCCAGCAGCTTAGGCCTCCTCCGGGACAGACTCACAGATACGCAGTATTTT	CASSLGLLRDRLTDTQYF
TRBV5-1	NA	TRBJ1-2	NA	TGCGCCAGCAGCCGAATCGGCGTTTCAGAAAACTATGGCTACACCTTC	CASSRIGVSENYGYTF
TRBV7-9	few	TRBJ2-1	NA	TGTGCCAGCAGCGCTTTCGGGGAGCAGTTCTTC	CASSAFGEQFF
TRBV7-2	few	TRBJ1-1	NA	TGTGCCAGCAGCCCCAGTGGAGACACTGAAGCTTTCTTT	CASSPSGDTEAFF
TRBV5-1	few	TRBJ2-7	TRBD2	TGCGCCAGCAGCTTGGGTCTAGCGGGGATCTACGAGCAGTACTTC	CASSLGLAGIYEQYF
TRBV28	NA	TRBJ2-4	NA	TGTGCCAGCAGACTCAGGGGTTATAAGGCCAAAAACATTCAGTACTTC	CASRLRGYKAKNIQYF
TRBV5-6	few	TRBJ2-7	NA	TGTGCCAGCAGCCGGGCGGGGACCTACGAGCAGTACTTC	CASSRAGTYEQYF
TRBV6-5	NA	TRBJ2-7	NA	TGTGCCAGCAGGGACCCAGGGGAAAGGCTCGAGCAGTACTTC	CASRDPGERLEQYF
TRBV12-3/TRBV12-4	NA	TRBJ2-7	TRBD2	TGTGCCAGCAGTCCCCATAGCGGGCTGTTCTACGAGCAGTACTTC	CASSPHSGLFYEQYF
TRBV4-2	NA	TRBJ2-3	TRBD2	TGTGCCGGCAGCCAAGAATCGGCGGGAGTTGGTGGAGATACGCAGTATTTT	CAGSQESAGVGGDTQYF
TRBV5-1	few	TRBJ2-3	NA	TGCGCCAGCACTGGGCGGGGAGCTAGCACAGATACGCAGTATTTT	CASTGRGASTDTQYF
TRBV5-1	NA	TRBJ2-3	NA	TGCGCCAGCAGCTTGTTAGGGCACGAGATCACAGATACGCAGTATTTT	CASSLLGHEITDTQYF
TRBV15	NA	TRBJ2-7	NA	TGTGCCACCAGCAGAGATCTTATGGACGGGTGGTACGAGCAGTACTTC	CATSRDLMDGWYEQYF
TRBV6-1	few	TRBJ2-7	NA	TGTGCCAGCAGTGAACACAGGGGACTAACCTACGAGCAGTACTTC	CASSEHRGLTYEQYF
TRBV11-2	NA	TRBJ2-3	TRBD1	TGTGCCAGCAGCTTTCACAGGGGTAGCACAGATACGCAGTATTTT	CASSFHRGSTDTQYF
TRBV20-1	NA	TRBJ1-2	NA	TGCAGTGCTAGAGATTTGAACAGAAACTATGGCTACACCTTC	CSARDLNRNYGYTF
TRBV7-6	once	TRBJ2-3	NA	TGTGCCAGCAGCCTCCTAGGAGGCCCGATCATAGATACGCAGTATTTT	CASSLLGGPIIDTQYF
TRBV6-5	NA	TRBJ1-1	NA	TGTGCCAGCAGTTACTCCTTCAGGAACACTGAAGCTTTCTTT	CASSYSFRNTEAFF
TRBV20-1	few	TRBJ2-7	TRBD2	TGCAGTGCTAGCCGAGGACTAGCCTACGAGCAGTACTTC	CSASRGLAYEQYF
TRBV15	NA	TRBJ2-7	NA	TGTGCCACCAGTCGTGGGCTAAGCTACGAGCAGTACTTC	CATSRGLSYEQYF
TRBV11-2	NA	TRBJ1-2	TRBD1	TGTGCCAGCAGCTTAGATTCGACAGGGGTTGGGGGCTACACCTTC	CASSLDSTGVGGYTF
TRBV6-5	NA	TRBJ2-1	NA	TGTGCCAGCAGTGGACTCAGGGGAACCAATGAGCAGTTCTTC	CASSGLRGTNEQFF